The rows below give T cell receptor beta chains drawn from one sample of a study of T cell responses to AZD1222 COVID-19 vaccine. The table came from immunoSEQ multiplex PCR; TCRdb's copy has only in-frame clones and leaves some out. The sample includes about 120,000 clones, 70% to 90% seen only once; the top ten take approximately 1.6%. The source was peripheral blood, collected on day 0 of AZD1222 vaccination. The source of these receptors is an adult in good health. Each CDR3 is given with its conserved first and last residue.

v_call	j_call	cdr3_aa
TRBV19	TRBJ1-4	CASSIPPQEDTTNEKLFF
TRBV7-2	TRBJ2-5	CASSSPLAGAETQYF
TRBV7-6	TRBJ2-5	CASSLSIGEETQYF
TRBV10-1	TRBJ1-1	CASSARGSQNTEAFF
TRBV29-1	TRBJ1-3	CSSRTGGNTIYF
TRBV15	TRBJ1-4	CATSSTIIGTGDEKLFF
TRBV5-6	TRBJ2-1	CASSPNGNEQFF
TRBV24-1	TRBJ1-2	CATSDPGQGGGYTF
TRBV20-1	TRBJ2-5	CSASWASQETQYF
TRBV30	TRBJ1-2	CAWKVPRLAGYTF
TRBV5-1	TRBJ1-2	CASSFFSGTGGYTF
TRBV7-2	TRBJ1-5	CATGSSGGAPNQPQHF
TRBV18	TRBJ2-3	CANSQTRSTDTQYF
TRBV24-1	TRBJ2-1	CATSDSSGGNEQFF
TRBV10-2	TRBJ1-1	CASSDPTVNTEAFF
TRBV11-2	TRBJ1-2	CASSPDNTQGRAANYGYTF
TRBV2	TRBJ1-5	CASSNRGQTNQPQHF
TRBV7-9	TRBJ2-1	CASSPRWVAGGGNEQFF
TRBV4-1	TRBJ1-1	CASSRGQVETEAFF
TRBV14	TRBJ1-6	CASSHLGGGDSPLHF
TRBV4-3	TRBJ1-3	CASSQVIRESPGNTIYF
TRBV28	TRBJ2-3	CASSRRSRGRATDTQYF
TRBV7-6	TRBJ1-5	CASSPGGGYGNQPQHF
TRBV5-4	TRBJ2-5	CASSFGLGTKTQYF
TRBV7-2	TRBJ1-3	CASSWGNTIYF
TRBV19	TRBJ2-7	CASAQGFTYEQYF
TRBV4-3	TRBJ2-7	CASSYHRAPSYEQYF
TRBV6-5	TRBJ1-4	CAINLGAGPREKLFF